This T cell receptor beta chain was recovered during a study of blood T cell repertoires in COVID-19. Background on the study: The United States, Italy and Spain were the sources of the acute and convalescent COVID-19 samples.

In this sample, this clone turned up a few times. Method: immunoSEQ multiplex PCR; TCRdb's copy keeps in-frame clones and lacks some. The table includes some 41,000 clones, 65% to 90% detected once. Looked up from germline, CDR1 is KGHSH and CDR2 is LQKENI. The junction had 6 bases not matched to a gene; V was cut back by 4 bases and J by 3 bases. This CDR3 has 15 amino acids. Sample: peripheral blood. V is TRBV18 and J is TRBJ1-5, with 7 bases fitting TRBD1. The TCR originated in a middle-aged man with active COVID-19. The CDR3 sequence: CASSLGTADNQPQHF. CDR3 DNA: TGTGCCAGCTCACTCGGGACAGCCGACAATCAGCCCCAGCATTTT.